This entry features one TCR beta chain sequence. Its antigen is unknown. With V trimmed by 7 bases and J by 4 bases, 14 bases remained unmatched. The CDR3 sequence is 17 residues long. Germline V gives CDR1 SGHTA, CDR2 FQGTGA. This specimen belongs to a study of cytomegalovirus exposure and HLA in healthy donors. The wider study: The approximately 660 first-cohort repertoires shared a platform with the approximately 120 validation repertoires, as reported in a later analysis.

The validation cohort, a group of around 130 subjects, included the donors and was separate from the roughly 670-subject first cohort. Overall study results and limits: That first-cohort TCR clusters tended to co-occur in the 95 to 150 validation repertoires was found in a later analysis. Cytomegalovirus association was listed for 164 TCR beta chains.

Assay: immunoSEQ multiplex PCR; the TCRdb copy retains only in-frame clones and omits some. The data show about 58,000 clones, with roughly 90% seen just once and around 1% held by the top ten. The rearrangement links TRBV7-3 to TRBJ2-3, with 10 bases that match TRBD2. Sequenced input: PBMCs. The TCR originated in a man younger than 30 in good health and CMV-seronegative. Here the CDR3 reads CASIGAASGSNPDTQYF. For the CDR3, the DNA is TGTGCCAGCATCGGGGCGGCTAGCGGGAGTAACCCAGATACGCAGTATTTT.